The next 14 T cell receptor beta chains were all read from a single sample in a study of blood T cell repertoires in COVID-19. Profiled with immunoSEQ multiplex PCR; TCRdb holds only in-frame clones, not every one. Among around 210,000 clones listed, 85% were seen once. Sequencing used peripheral blood. The receptors come from a man between 50 and 59 years old with COVID-19, enrolled during active disease.

This chain links TRBV6-5 with TRBJ2-2; possible D gene TRBD2, 5 bases. Per germline, CDR1 MNHEY and CDR2 SVGAGI. Between the trimmed V and J ends, which lost 5 bases and 2 bases, there was a span of 6 bases. This CDR3 has 13 residues. The CDR3 loop reads CASSPGNTGELFF. CDR3 coding DNA: TGTGCCAGCAGTCCGGGAAACACCGGGGAGCTGTTTTTT.

This clone appeared a few times. The chain's CDR3 is CASSPGTLGREQYF. CDR3 coding DNA: TGTGCCAGCAGCCCCGGGACTCTAGGACGGGAGCAGTACTTC. The V gene is TRBV3-1 (or the pseudogene TRBV3-2), the J gene TRBJ2-7, with a possible D match to TRBD2 (6 bases). CDR1 and CDR2 from the germline V gene are LGHDT and YNNKEL (reference sequence). V gave up 4 bases and J gave up 7 bases, with 17 bases separating them. The CDR3 covers 14 residues.

V usage is TRBV7-9 and J usage is TRBJ2-6; D may be TRBD2 (7 bases). Per germline, CDR1 SEHNR and CDR2 FQNEAQ (reference sequence). V lost 5 bases and J 4 bases, leaving 12 bases between the germline ends. The CDR3 has 15 residues. CDR3 in amino acids: CASSDGGPGANVLTF. CDR3 DNA sequence: TGTGCCAGCAGCGACGGGGGGCCCGGGGCCAACGTCCTGACTTTC.

The chain combines TRBV11-1 with TRBJ1-1; D gene ambiguous. Trimming cost V 2 bases and J 3 bases, with 7 bases left between them. From germline, CDR1 is SGHAT and CDR2 FQDESV (reference sequence). The CDR3 contains 13 residues. Here the CDR3 DNA reads TGTGCCAGCAGCTTACGGGAGGACACTGAAGCTTTCTTT. It translates to CASSLREDTEAFF.

The chain links TRBV2 to TRBJ2-7, with D possibly TRBD2 on 6 matching bases. V lost 6 bases to trimming and J lost 6 bases, with 18 bases between them. This CDR3 has 14 residues. The germline V gene has CDR1 SNHLY and CDR2 FYNNEI. CDR3 loop: CASSPPGGPSEQYF. The CDR3 bases are TGTGCCAGCAGCCCCCCCGGGGGTCCTAGCGAGCAGTACTTC.

The gene calls are TRBV3-1 (or the pseudogene TRBV3-2) and TRBJ2-1; D possibly corresponds to TRBD2 (5 bases). The germline V gene has CDR1 LGHDT and CDR2 YNNKEL (reference sequence). V shed 4 bases and J shed 9 bases, with 10 bases lying between them. This CDR3 is 12 amino acids long. The CDR3 DNA follows: TGTGCCAGCAGCCCAGGACTCACTGAGCAGTTCTTC. Its protein product is CASSPGLTEQFF.

The CDR3 loop is CASNGHPRGSHEQFF. The CDR3 DNA sequence: TGTGCCAGCAATGGGCACCCCAGGGGATCGCATGAGCAGTTCTTC. The V call is TRBV5-6, the J call TRBJ2-1; D might be TRBD1 (6 bases). V lost 6 bases, J lost 8 bases, and 21 bases lay in between. Germline V gene sequence: CDR1 SGHDT, CDR2 YYEEEE. The length of the CDR3 is 15 residues.

The rearrangement uses TRBV5-1 and TRBJ1-1; 8 positions match TRBD1. The CDR3 spans 16 residues. Germline V CDR1 and CDR2: SGHRS, YFSETQ. The V gene end was trimmed by 3 bases and the J gene end by 3 bases; junction bases not matched to a gene: 10. CDR3 bases: TGCGCCAGCAGCTACTACCGGACAGGGCAAGACACTGAAGCTTTCTTT. Translation: CASSYYRTGQDTEAFF.

The rearrangement joins TRBV5-1 to TRBJ1-3, with 7 nucleotides matching TRBD1. The CDR3 is 16 amino acids. CDR1 and CDR2 from the germline V gene are SGHRS and YFSETQ. V shed 4 bases and J 4 bases; nucleotides not matched to a gene: 11. CDR3 amino acids: CASSGGTVSTGNTIYF. CDR3 DNA sequence: TGCGCCAGCAGCGGGGGGACAGTATCAACCGGAAACACCATATATTTT.

This clone was seen once. The chain uses TRBV3-1 (or the pseudogene TRBV3-2) and TRBJ1-4; 8 nucleotides agree with TRBD1. Germline trimming cut 4 bases from V and 7 bases from J; bases unmatched to any gene: 8. This CDR3 has 15 residues. CDR1 and CDR2 from the germline V gene are LGHDT and YNNKEL (reference sequence). The DNA of the CDR3 is TGTGCCAGCAGCCCCGGACAGGGAGAGGTTGAAAAACTGTTTTTT. It is translated as CASSPGQGEVEKLFF.

This chain links TRBV7-8 with TRBJ2-3; the match to TRBD1 covers 7 bases. The CDR3 contains 13 residues. Germline CDR1 reads SGHVS; CDR2 reads FQNEAQ. J gave up 11 bases and V 5 bases, and 10 bases lay outside the gene matches. CDR3 sequence: CASSTGQLERQYF. The CDR3, as DNA: TGTGCCAGCAGCACGGGACAGTTGGAAAGGCAGTATTTT.

V gene TRBV7-8 combines with J gene TRBJ2-2, with 7 bases identical to TRBD1. CDR1 and CDR2 from the germline V gene are SGHVS and FQNEAQ. The V gene end was trimmed by 1 base and the J gene end by 1 base; junction bases not matched to a gene: 0. The CDR3 runs 15 residues. The CDR3 loop is CASSLGTGNTGELFF. For the CDR3, the DNA is TGTGCCAGCAGCTTAGGGACAGGGAACACCGGGGAGCTGTTTTTT. Based on the CDR3 plus reference TRBV7-8 and TRBJ2-2, the full variable domain is GAGVSQSPRYKVAKRGQDVALRCDPISGHVSLFWYQQALGQGPEFLTYFQNEAQLDKSGLPSDRFFAERPEGSVSTLKIQRTQQEDSAVYLCASSLGTGNTGELFFGEGSRLTVL.

The J gene is TRBJ2-2, the V gene TRBV15; 8 bases map to TRBD1. Unmatched junction bases numbered 1, after V lost 3 bases and J lost 1 base. Germline CDR1 is LNHNV and CDR2 is YYDKDF (reference sequence). The length of the CDR3 is 15 residues. The CDR3 protein is CATSSDRGNTGELFF. For the CDR3, the DNA is TGTGCCACCAGCAGCGACAGGGGGAACACCGGGGAGCTGTTTTTT. The variable domain in full, with the rest retrieved from reference TRBV15 and TRBJ2-2, is DAMVIQNPRYQVTQFGKPVTLSCSQTLNHNVMYWYQQKSSQAPKLLFHYYDKDFNNEADTPDNFQSRRPNTSFCFLDIRSPGLGDTAMYLCATSSDRGNTGELFFGEGSRLTVL.

This clone was counted a single time. At one boundary the junction diverges from the germline segment, which might be a read error. The rearrangement uses TRBV7-7 and TRBJ1-3; 8 bases match TRBD1. The CDR3 is 13 residues long. Germline CDR1 is SSHAT and CDR2 is FNYEAQ (reference sequence). CDR3 sequence (DNA): TGTGCTAGCAGCTTCGACAGGGGCTCCCCGGTATATTTT. It encodes CASSFDRGSPVYF.